These 27 T cell receptor beta chains came from one sample sequenced in a study of cytomegalovirus exposure and HLA in healthy donors. The PCR contained 60 Vbeta and 13 Jbeta primers. Some clones are missing from TCRdb's copy, which holds only in-frame ones; the method was immunoSEQ multiplex PCR. This sample has roughly 120,000 clones, with roughly 80% found just once. Sequencing input: PBMCs. All receptors come from a woman under 40 in good health and CMV-seropositive.

V and J are TRBV5-4 and TRBJ2-7; 9 nucleotides align to TRBD1. Germline values: CDR1 SGHNT, CDR2 YYREEE (reference sequence). This CDR3 contains 17 residues. Losses at the gene ends were 0 bases for V and 3 bases for J; bases not matched to a gene: 10. The CDR3 reads CASSLGLVGQGFYEQYF. The CDR3 bases are TGTGCCAGCAGCTTGGGTCTCGTGGGACAGGGTTTCTACGAGCAGTACTTC.

J is TRBJ1-1 and V is TRBV11-2, with D possibly TRBD1 on 6 matching bases. This CDR3 is 12 amino acids long. In germline, CDR1 is SGHAT, CDR2 FQNNGV. Deletions cut 1 base from V and 7 bases from J, with 7 bases between. The CDR3 sequence is CASSLGGLEAFF. The CDR3 DNA reads as TGTGCCAGCAGCTTAGGGGGGCTTGAAGCTTTCTTT.

V and J are TRBV19 and TRBJ2-7; 9 nucleotides match TRBD1. This CDR3 region has 13 residues. V was clipped by 8 bases and J by 8 bases; unmatched bases: 10. Germline-derived CDR1 and CDR2 are LNHDA and SQIVND (reference sequence). The DNA of the CDR3 is TGTGCCAGTGAGGGACAGGGCAGACTCAAGCAGTACTTC. Translating it yields CASEGQGRLKQYF.

The chain links TRBV18 to TRBJ2-3; 15 bases map to TRBD2. Per germline, CDR1 KGHSH and CDR2 LQKENI. This CDR3 contains 20 residues. The J segment lost 2 bases and the V segment lost 3 bases, leaving 12 bases of the junction unmatched. The CDR3 sequence: CASSPEPGLAGGHNTDTQYF. CDR3 nucleotides: TGTGCCAGCTCACCGGAACCGGGACTAGCGGGGGGCCATAACACAGATACGCAGTATTTT.

CDR3 DNA: TGTGCCAGCAGCACCGGGACTATACCCTACGAGCAGTACTTC. Amino acid sequence: CASSTGTIPYEQYF. The rearrangement links TRBV9 to TRBJ2-7, with 7 bases fitting TRBD2. The V segment lost 4 bases and the J segment 2 bases; nucleotides outside the gene matches: 6. This CDR3 is built from 14 residues. Per germline, CDR1 SGDLS and CDR2 YYNGEE.

V usage is TRBV7-9 and J usage is TRBJ2-3; TRBD1 matches at 7 bases. The germline V gene has CDR1 SEHNR and CDR2 FQNEAQ (reference sequence). The trim removed 5 bases at V and 10 bases at J, leaving 3 bases unmatched. The CDR3 has 11 amino acids. The CDR3 here is CASSRDSPQYF. The DNA for the CDR3 is TGTGCCAGCAGCCGGGACAGCCCGCAGTATTTT.

The chain couples TRBV2 to TRBJ2-3, with 10 nucleotides matching TRBD2. This CDR3 is 14 amino acids long. Germline loops: CDR1 SNHLY, CDR2 FYNNEI. The V segment lost 6 bases and the J segment 3 bases; nucleotides outside the gene matches: 3. This chain's CDR3 is CASRLLAGTDTQYF. CDR3 in DNA: TGTGCCAGCAGGTTACTAGCGGGGACAGATACGCAGTATTTT. The variable domain in full, with the rest retrieved from reference TRBV2 and TRBJ2-3, is EPEVTQTPSHQVTQMGQEVILRCVPISNHLYFYWYRQILGQKVEFLVSFYNNEISEKSEIFDDQFSVERPDGSNFTLKIRSTKLEDSAMYFCASRLLAGTDTQYFGPGTRLTVL.

The J gene is TRBJ2-5, the V gene TRBV30; D remains ambiguous. The CDR3 covers 13 residues. The ends were cut back, 3 bases at V and 1 base at J, with 9 bases in the middle. Germline V gives CDR1 GTSNPN, CDR2 SVGIG (reference sequence). CDR3 protein: CAWSPGGQETQYF. In DNA form, the CDR3 reads TGTGCCTGGAGCCCTGGCGGCCAAGAGACCCAGTACTTC.

This clone was seen a handful of times. The chain is built from TRBV11-3 and TRBJ2-7; 8 bases align to TRBD2. The CDR3 contains 16 residues. The J segment lost 4 bases and the V segment lost 4 bases, leaving 12 bases of the junction unmatched. Germline CDR1 is SGHNT and CDR2 is YENEEA. For the CDR3, the DNA is TGTGCCAGCAGCTCGTCCAACTCTGGGACTAGATACGAGCAGTACTTC. It codes for CASSSSNSGTRYEQYF. Full variable domain (remainder filled in from reference TRBV11-3 and TRBJ2-7): EAGVVQSPRYKIIEKKQPVAFWCNPISGHNTLYWYLQNLGQGPELLIRYENEEAVDDSQLPKDRFSAERLKGVDSTLKIQPAELGDSAVYLCASSSSNSGTRYEQYFGPGTRLTVT.

The rearrangement uses TRBV2 and TRBJ1-1, with 9 bases identical to TRBD1. J lost 5 bases, V lost 6 bases, and 7 bases had no gene match. The CDR3 length is 14 residues. Germline lookup yields CDR1 SNHLY and CDR2 FYNNEI. DNA of the CDR3: TGTGCCAGCAGGGTACAGGGGGCCCAAACTGAAGCTTTCTTT. Residues: CASRVQGAQTEAFF.

This sequence joins TRBV6-5 and TRBJ2-1; TRBD2 is a possible D gene (5 bases). Per the germline V gene, CDR1 is MNHEY and CDR2 is SVGAGI. The CDR3 has 15 residues. V was shortened by 8 bases and J by 2 bases, with 16 bases between the two germline ends. CDR3 region: CASGLALTTYNEQFF. The DNA of the CDR3 is TGTGCCAGCGGTCTAGCCCTAACAACCTACAATGAGCAGTTCTTC.

This clone came up a few times. The rearrangement links TRBV5-8 to TRBJ1-5, with D uncertain. CDR3 length: 14 amino acids. Germline CDR1 is SGHTS and CDR2 is YDEGEE. Trimming took off 7 bases at V and 4 bases at J, with 15 bases between the two ends. CDR3 coding DNA: TGTGCCAGCTCCCGGGTTGCTGGGAATCAGCCCCAGCATTTT. It encodes CASSRVAGNQPQHF.

The rearrangement links TRBV29-1 to TRBJ1-1; 9 positions agree with TRBD1. The CDR3 is made up of 13 amino acids. The V gene end was trimmed by 5 bases and the J gene end by 2 bases; junction bases not matched to a gene: 3. Germline V gene data show CDR1 as SQVTM and CDR2 as ANQGSEA. The chain's CDR3 is CSVSGQGNTEAFF. The DNA of the CDR3 is TGCAGCGTTTCGGGACAGGGAAACACTGAAGCTTTCTTT. The full variable domain, its missing parts supplied by reference TRBV29-1 and TRBJ1-1, is SAVISQKPSRDICQRGTSLTIQCQVDSQVTMMFWYRQQPGQSLTLIATANQGSEATYESGFVIDKFPISRPNLTFSTLTVSNMSPEDSSIYLCSVSGQGNTEAFFGQGTRLTVV.

The genes are TRBV6-5 and TRBJ2-7, with 7 nucleotides matching TRBD1. The germline V gene encodes CDR1 MNHEY and CDR2 SVGAGI. The V segment lost 6 bases and the J segment 4 bases; nucleotides outside the gene matches: 9. The CDR3 is made up of 14 amino acids. CDR3 bases: TGTGCCAGCAGGACAACAGGGGCGCGATACGAGCAGTACTTC. This encodes CASRTTGARYEQYF.

This chain joins TRBV19 and TRBJ1-1; 8 bases fit TRBD1. This CDR3 contains 15 residues. Trimming removed 5 bases from V and 4 bases from J; junction bases left unmatched: 9. Germline CDR1 and CDR2: LNHDA and SQIVND (reference sequence). The CDR3 nucleotides are TGTGCCAGTAGTCGGACCCGACAGGGGAGCACTGAAGCTTTCTTT. It is translated as CASSRTRQGSTEAFF.

The chain employs TRBV7-6 and TRBJ1-1; D remains unclear. CDR3 size: 14 residues. Trimming took off 1 base at V and 6 bases at J, with 12 bases between the two ends. Germline lookup yields CDR1 SGHVS and CDR2 FNYEAQ. CDR3 DNA sequence: TGTGCCAGCAGCTTAGAGGTCGGCAGCGCTGAAGCTTTCTTT. It specifies CASSLEVGSAEAFF.

The chain uses TRBV5-1 and TRBJ1-5; D possibly corresponds to TRBD1 (5 bases). V shed 4 bases and J shed 1 base, with 12 bases lying between them. Germline values: CDR1 SGHRS, CDR2 YFSETQ. CDR3 size: 15 residues. The CDR3 region is CASSTEGKSNQPQHF. In DNA form, the CDR3 reads TGCGCCAGCAGCACGGAGGGGAAAAGCAATCAGCCCCAGCATTTT.

The J gene is TRBJ1-3, the V gene TRBV10-3, with 7 bases matching TRBD1. Germline CDR1 is ENHRY and CDR2 is SYGVKD. V dropped 3 bases and J dropped 4; count of bases not matched to a gene: 3. The CDR3 covers 14 residues. CDR3 DNA: TGTGCCATCAGTGAATCGGGACAGGGAAACACCATATATTTT. Translated: CAISESGQGNTIYF.

This clone was seen a single time. This sequence joins TRBV7-2 and TRBJ1-6; 7 bases agree with TRBD1. Germline V CDR1 and CDR2: SGHTA, FQGNSA. The CDR3 extends over 17 amino acids. V trimming: 4 bases; J trimming: 5 bases; junction bases outside the gene matches: 11. In DNA, the CDR3 is TGTGCCAGCAGCTCCTGGAGGGGGACAGAAAATAATTCACCCCTCCACTTT. Protein sequence: CASSSWRGTENNSPLHF.

The chain has TRBV12-5 and TRBJ1-6; a possible D gene is TRBD1 (5 bases). The CDR3 covers 13 residues. V shed 6 bases and J shed 7 bases, with 10 bases lying between them. The germline gives CDR1 LGHNT, CDR2 FRNRAP. The CDR3 coding sequence is TGTGCTAGTGGGGGGCCGACCAATTCACCCCTCCACTTT. Translated, it gives CASGGPTNSPLHF.

This clone has just a few counts. V and J are TRBV5-1 and TRBJ1-2; D remains unclear. V gave up 4 bases and J gave up 1 base, with 14 bases separating them. Germline CDR1 reads SGHRS; CDR2 reads YFSETQ. The CDR3 spans 15 residues. CDR3 sequence reads: CASSGSGSGNYGYTF. The CDR3 DNA reads TGCGCCAGCAGCGGCTCAGGCAGTGGTAACTATGGCTACACCTTC. The full variable domain, completed using reference TRBV5-1 and TRBJ1-2, is KAGVTQTPRYLIKTRGQQVTLSCSPISGHRSVSWYQQTPGQGLQFLFEYFSETQRNKGNFPGRFSGRQFSNSRSEMNVSTLELGDSALYLCASSGSGSGNYGYTFGSGTRLTVV.

The chain links TRBV7-6 to TRBJ1-3, with unresolved D. This CDR3 spans 15 amino acids. Germline-derived CDR1 and CDR2 are SGHVS and FNYEAQ. V was cut by 1 base and J by 4 bases, with 11 bases left in between. Here the CDR3 DNA reads TGTGCCAGCAGCTTAGATGGCAGGCCAGGAAACACCATATATTTT. Its protein product is CASSLDGRPGNTIYF. The full variable domain, rest sourced from reference TRBV7-6 and TRBJ1-3, is GAGVSQSPRYKVTKRGQDVALRCDPISGHVSLYWYRQALGQGPEFLTYFNYEAQQDKSGLPNDRFSAERPEGSISTLTIQRTEQRDSAMYRCASSLDGRPGNTIYFGEGSWLTVV.

The CDR3, as DNA: TGCAGCACCGAATTGACAGGGGGTGGTGAGCAGTACTTC. Its translation: CSTELTGGGEQYF. This chain links TRBV29-1 with TRBJ2-5; 9 nucleotides line up with TRBD1. Trimming took 8 bases from V and 11 from J; bases not matched to a gene: 15. The CDR3 runs 13 residues. CDR1 is SQVTM, CDR2 ANQGSEA, per germline. Filled out from reference TRBV29-1 and TRBJ2-5, the complete variable domain reads SAVISQKPSRDICQRGTSLTIQCQVDSQVTMMFWYRQQPGQSLTLIATANQGSEATYESGFVIDKFPISRPNLTFSTLTVSNMSPEDSSIYLCSTELTGGGEQYFGPGTRLLVL.

The V and J genes are TRBV5-4 and TRBJ1-2, with TRBD1 matching over 7 bases. V lost 4 bases, J lost 2 bases, and 8 bases stayed unmatched. Germline assignment: CDR1 SGHNT and CDR2 YYREEE (reference sequence). This CDR3 region has 15 residues. The CDR3 bases are TGTGCCAGCAGCCCTAATTTACAGGGGAACTATGGCTACACCTTC. Encoded protein: CASSPNLQGNYGYTF.

The chain carries TRBV2 and TRBJ1-4; D is unclear. Trimming removed 7 bases from V and 6 bases from J, with 6 bases in between. The CDR3 runs to 11 residues. Germline-derived CDR1 and CDR2 are SNHLY and FYNNEI. CDR3 residues: CASTQDEKLFF. CDR3 coding DNA: TGTGCCAGCACTCAGGATGAAAAACTGTTTTTT.

The chain recombines TRBV5-5 with TRBJ2-1; TRBD2 matches 7 bases. After removal of 2 bases from V and 15 bases from J, the junction contained 8 bases not matched to a gene. The CDR3 covers 12 residues. Germline-derived CDR1 and CDR2 are SGHKS and YYEKEE (reference sequence). The DNA of the CDR3 is TGTGCCAGCAGCTTAGCGGGACGCCTGGGGTTCTTC. Its protein product is CASSLAGRLGFF.

This chain links TRBV10-3 with TRBJ1-2; D is perhaps TRBD1 (5 bases). Germline CDR1 ENHRY, CDR2 SYGVKD. The CDR3 is 13 amino acids. Trimming shortened V by 10 bases and J by 2 bases, and 14 bases separated the two germline ends. This CDR3 is CATSSDSNYGYTF. The CDR3 DNA reads as TGTGCCACCAGCTCCGACAGCAACTATGGCTACACCTTC.